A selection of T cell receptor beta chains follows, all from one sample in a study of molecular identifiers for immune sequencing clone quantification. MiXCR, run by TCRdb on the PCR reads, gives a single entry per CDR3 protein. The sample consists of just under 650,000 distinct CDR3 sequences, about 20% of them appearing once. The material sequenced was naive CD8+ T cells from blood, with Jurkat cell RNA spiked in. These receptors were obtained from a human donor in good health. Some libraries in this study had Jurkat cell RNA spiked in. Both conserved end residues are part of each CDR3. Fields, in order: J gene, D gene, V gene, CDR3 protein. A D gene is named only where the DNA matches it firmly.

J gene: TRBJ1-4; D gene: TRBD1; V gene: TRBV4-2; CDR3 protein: CASSPTGEEDEKLFF
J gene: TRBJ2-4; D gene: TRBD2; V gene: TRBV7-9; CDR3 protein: CASSPGGEGEAKNIQYF
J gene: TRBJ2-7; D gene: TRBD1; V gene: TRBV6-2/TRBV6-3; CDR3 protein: CASSPGQPAEQYF
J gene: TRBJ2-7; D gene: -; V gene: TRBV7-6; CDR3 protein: CASSLDAYTYEQYF
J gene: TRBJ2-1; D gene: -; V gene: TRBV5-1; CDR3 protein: CASSFPRNEQFF
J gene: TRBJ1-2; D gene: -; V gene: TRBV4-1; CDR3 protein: CASSRGENYGYTF
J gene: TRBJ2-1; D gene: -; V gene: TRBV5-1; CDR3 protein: CASSLDLGPNEQFF
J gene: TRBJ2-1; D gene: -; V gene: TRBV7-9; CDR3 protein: CASTSYYNEQFF
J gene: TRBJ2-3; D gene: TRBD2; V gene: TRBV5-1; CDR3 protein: CASSDISGLAPDTQYF
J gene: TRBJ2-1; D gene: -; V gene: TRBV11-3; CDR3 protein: CASSLGGATYNEQFF
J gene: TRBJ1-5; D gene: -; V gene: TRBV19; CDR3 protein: CASSAFGNSNQPQHF
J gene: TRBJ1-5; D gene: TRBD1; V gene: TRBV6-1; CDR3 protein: CASRRDRGSNQPQHF
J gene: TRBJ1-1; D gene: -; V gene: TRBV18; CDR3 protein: CASTLVGGTEAFF
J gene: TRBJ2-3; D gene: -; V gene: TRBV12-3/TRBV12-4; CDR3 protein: CASSFRASTDTQYF
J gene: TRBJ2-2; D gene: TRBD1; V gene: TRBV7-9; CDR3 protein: CASSRTGDTGELFF
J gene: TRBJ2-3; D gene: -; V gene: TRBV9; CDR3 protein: CASSGHLTDTQYF
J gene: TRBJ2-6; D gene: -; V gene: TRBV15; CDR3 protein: CATSERQSSGANVLTF
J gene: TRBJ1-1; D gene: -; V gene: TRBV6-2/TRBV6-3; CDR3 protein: CASKPHRGAGDTEAFF
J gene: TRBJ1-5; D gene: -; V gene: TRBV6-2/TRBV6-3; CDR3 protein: CASSPMQSTGQPQHF
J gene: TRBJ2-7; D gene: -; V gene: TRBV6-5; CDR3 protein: CASSYSQHSYEQYF
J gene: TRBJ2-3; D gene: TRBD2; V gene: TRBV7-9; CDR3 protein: CASSLRVAGEVDTQYF
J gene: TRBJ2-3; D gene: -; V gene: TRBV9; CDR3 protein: CASSVGGVPDTQYF
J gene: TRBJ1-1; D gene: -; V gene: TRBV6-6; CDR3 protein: CASSYVLRGETEAFF
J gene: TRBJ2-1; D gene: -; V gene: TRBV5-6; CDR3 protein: CASSISGTGYYNEQFF
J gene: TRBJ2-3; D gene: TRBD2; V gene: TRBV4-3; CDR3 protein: CASSKNGDYSTDTQYF
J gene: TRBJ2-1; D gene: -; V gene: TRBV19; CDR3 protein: CASTLWGEQFF
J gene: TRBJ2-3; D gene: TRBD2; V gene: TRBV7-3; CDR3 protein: CASSPTRWVAGERDTQYF
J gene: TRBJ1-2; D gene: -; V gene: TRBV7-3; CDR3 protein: CASSFRIPRDSNYGYTF
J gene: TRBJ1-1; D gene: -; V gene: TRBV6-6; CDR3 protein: CASSFPQGAFF
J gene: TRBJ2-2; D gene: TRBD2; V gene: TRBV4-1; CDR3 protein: CASSPGTSGATGELFF
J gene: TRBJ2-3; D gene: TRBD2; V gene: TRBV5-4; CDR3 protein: CASGPTSGSTDTQYF
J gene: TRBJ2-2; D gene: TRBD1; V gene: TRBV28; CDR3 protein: CASSSPTGEASAGELFF
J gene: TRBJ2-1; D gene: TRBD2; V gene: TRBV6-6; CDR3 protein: CASRLTSGGAGDEQFF
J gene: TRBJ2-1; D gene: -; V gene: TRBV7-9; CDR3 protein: CASSLDSRIHEQFF
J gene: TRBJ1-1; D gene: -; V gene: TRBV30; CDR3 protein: CAWSVSGETEAFF
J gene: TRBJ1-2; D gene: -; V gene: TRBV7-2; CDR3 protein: CASSLEPGAGGYTF